This entry features one TCR beta chain sequence. The antigen is not known. The PCR used 60 Vbeta and 13 Jbeta primers. TCRdb's copy holds only in-frame clones and misses some; the assay was immunoSEQ multiplex PCR. The sample spans 65,000 to 90,000 clones; the ten largest clones claim 2.5% to 3%. This sample is drawn from a study of cytomegalovirus exposure and HLA in healthy donors. Notes on the study in general: Some V segments could not be told apart, so they were left out, TRBV6-2 and TRBV6-3 among them.

V gave up 3 bases and J gave up 1 base, with 16 bases separating them. CDR3 length: 16 amino acids. The germline V gene has CDR1 SGHRS and CDR2 YFSETQ. This receptor was identified in a middle-aged man in good health and CMV-seronegative. Material for sequencing was PBMCs. V usage is TRBV5-1 and J usage is TRBJ2-5; a weak D match, TRBD1 (6 bases). CDR3 sequence reads: CASSSPRTVGQETQYF. As DNA, the CDR3 is TGCGCCAGCAGCTCCCCCCGGACAGTGGGCCAAGAGACCCAGTACTTC.